This T cell receptor (beta chain) originates from a study of blood T cell repertoires in COVID-19. Germline CDR1 and CDR2: LGHNA and YNFKEQ. The CDR3 runs 11 residues. Original methodology: Estimation of nucleated cell counts was performed using reference gene primer amplification. Generated by immunoSEQ multiplex PCR, the TCRdb table keeps only in-frame clones and is missing some. V, J and clone size were drawn from that table, and D and trimming were deduced from the DNA. This table has some 58,000 clones, about nine tenths appearing once. On this clone: The junction departs from germline at one end; a sequencing error may be responsible.

The TCR comes from a man aged 50 to 59 with active COVID-19. The gene calls are TRBV4-2 and TRBJ1-2; D ambiguous. Sequenced: peripheral blood. CDR3 protein: CASSQEGFSAF. CDR3 in DNA: TGTGCCAGCAGCCAAGAAGGGTTTAGCGCCTTC.